This entry is about one T cell receptor (beta chain). A much larger clone is a single base away; this may be a read error. The data stem from a study of T cell repertoires in cytomegalovirus infection. TCRdb processed the reads anew with MiXCR; each CDR3 protein has one entry. The data hold about 260,000 distinct CDR3 sequences, with roughly 15% observed a single time. This TCR came from a human donor in good health (CMV status not recorded). Some clones in this sample may be carry-over from other donors' samples. The sequencing sample was made of PBMCs.

The CDR3 DNA reads TGTGCCAGCAGCTTAGGAGGCGCTGAGCCCCAGCATTTT. Protein sequence: CASSLGGAEPQHF. The V call is TRBV7-2, the J call TRBJ1-5; D call uncertain. The CDR3 extends over 13 amino acids. Germline V lookup: CDR1 SGHTA, CDR2 FQGNSA. V gave up 1 base and J gave up 8 bases, with 9 bases separating them.